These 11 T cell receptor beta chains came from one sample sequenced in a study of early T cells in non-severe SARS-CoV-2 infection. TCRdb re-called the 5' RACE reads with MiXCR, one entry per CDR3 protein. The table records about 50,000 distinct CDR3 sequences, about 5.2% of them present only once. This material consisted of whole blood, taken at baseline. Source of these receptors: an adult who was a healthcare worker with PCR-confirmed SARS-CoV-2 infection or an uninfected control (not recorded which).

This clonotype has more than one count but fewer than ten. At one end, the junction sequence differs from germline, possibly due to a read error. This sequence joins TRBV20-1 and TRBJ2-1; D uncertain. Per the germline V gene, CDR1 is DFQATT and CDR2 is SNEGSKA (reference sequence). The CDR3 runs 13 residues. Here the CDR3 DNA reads TGCAGTGCTAGAGGTCGTAACTACCATGAGCAGTTCTTC. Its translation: CSARGRNYHEQFF.

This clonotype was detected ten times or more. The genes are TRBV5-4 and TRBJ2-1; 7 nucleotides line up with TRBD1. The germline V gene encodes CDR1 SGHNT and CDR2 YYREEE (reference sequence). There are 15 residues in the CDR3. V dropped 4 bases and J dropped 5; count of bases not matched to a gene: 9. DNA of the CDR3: TGTGCCAGCAGCCTCCCAGACAGGGAAGACAATGAGCAGTTCTTC. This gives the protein CASSLPDREDNEQFF.

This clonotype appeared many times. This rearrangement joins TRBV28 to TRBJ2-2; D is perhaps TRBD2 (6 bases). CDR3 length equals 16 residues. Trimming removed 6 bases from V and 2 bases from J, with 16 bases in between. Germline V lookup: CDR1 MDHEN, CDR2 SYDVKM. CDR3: CASSVGGGFNTGELFF. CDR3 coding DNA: TGTGCCAGCAGCGTCGGAGGAGGGTTTAACACCGGGGAGCTGTTTTTT.

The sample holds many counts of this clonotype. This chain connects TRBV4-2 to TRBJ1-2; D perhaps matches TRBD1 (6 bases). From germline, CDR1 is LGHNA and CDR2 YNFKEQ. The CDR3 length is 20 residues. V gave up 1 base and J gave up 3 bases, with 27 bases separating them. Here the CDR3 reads CASSQGPSSGTPYWDYGYTF. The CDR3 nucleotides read TGTGCCAGCAGCCAAGGCCCCTCTTCCGGGACACCCTACTGGGACTATGGCTACACCTTC.

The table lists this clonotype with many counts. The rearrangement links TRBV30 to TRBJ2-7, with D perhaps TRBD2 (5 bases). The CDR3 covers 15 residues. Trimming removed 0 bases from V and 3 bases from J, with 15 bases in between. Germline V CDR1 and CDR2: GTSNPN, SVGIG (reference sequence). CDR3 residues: CAWSVFGMINYEQYF. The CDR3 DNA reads TGTGCCTGGAGTGTATTCGGGATGATCAACTACGAGCAGTACTTC.

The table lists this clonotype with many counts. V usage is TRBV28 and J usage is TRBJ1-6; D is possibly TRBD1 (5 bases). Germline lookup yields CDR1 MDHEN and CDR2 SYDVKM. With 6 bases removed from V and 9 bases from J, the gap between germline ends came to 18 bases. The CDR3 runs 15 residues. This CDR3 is CASSLAEGSGSPLHF. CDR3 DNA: TGTGCCAGCAGCCTGGCTGAGGGGAGCGGTTCACCCCTCCACTTT. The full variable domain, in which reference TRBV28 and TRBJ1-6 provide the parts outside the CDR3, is DVKVTQSSRYLVKRTGEKVFLECVQDMDHENMFWYRQDPGLGLRLIYFSYDVKMKEKGDIPEGYSVSREKKERFSLILESASTNQTSMYLCASSLAEGSGSPLHFGNGTRLTVT.

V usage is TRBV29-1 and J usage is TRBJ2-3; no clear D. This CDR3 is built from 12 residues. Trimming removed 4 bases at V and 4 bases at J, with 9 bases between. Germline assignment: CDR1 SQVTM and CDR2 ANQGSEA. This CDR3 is CSVVSPSDTQYF. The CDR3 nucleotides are TGCAGCGTTGTGTCCCCCTCAGATACGCAGTATTTT.

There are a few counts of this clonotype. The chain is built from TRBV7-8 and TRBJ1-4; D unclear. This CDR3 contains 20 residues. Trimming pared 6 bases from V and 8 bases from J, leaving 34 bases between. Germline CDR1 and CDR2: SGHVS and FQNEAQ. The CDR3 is CASRTAKRGGDKRQDEKLFF. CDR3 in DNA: TGTGCCAGCAGAACTGCCAAACGGGGAGGAGATAAGAGGCAAGACGAAAAACTGTTTTTT.

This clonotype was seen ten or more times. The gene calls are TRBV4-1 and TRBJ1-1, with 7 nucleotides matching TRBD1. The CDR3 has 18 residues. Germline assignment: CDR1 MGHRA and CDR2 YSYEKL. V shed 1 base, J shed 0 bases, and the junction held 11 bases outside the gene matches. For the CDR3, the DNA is TGCGCCAGCAGCCAAGGAGATTTTACAGGGGCGATGAACACTGAAGCTTTCTTT. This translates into CASSQGDFTGAMNTEAFF.

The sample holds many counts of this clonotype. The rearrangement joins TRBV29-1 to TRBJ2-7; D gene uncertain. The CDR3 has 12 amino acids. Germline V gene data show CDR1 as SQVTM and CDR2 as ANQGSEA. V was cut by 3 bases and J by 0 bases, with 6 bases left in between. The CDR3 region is CSVEGTSYEQYF. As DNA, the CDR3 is TGCAGCGTTGAGGGTACCTCCTACGAGCAGTACTTC.

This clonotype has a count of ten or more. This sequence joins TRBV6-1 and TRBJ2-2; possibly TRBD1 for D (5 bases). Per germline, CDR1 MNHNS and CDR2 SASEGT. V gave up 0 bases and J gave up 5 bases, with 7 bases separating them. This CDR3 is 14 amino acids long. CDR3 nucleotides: TGTGCCAGCAGTGAAGCAGGGGATACCGGGGAGCTGTTTTTT. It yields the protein CASSEAGDTGELFF.